This T cell receptor beta chain appears in the sequencing data of a study of blood T cells in healthy people across ages. Findings and caveats of the study: Greater diversity and more naive CD4+ cells were seen in long-lived donors than in aged donors.

Alongside a J-beta primer mix, a sample-barcoded 5' primer served in a second PCR lasting about 6 to 11 cycles. TCRdb reprocessed the 5' RACE reads with MiXCR, giving one entry per CDR3 protein. The sample holds about 720,000 distinct CDR3 sequences, 25% seen once. This CDR3 region has 16 residues. CDR1 and CDR2 from the germline V gene are LNHDA and SQIVND (reference sequence). Per sample, at least 5.5 micrograms of total RNA were extracted. Note on this clonotype: Its cognate antigen is unknown.

These same records also appear under a second study, on T cells of mothers and their children. That work states: Samples were obtained from three healthy Caucasian mothers and their six children. There was no detection of any persistent microchimeric T cell clones.

Sample: blood. This chain links TRBV19 with TRBJ2-5; D perhaps matches TRBD1 (6 bases). Matching the DNA end better, TRBJ2-7 makes the J call doubtful. This receptor was identified in a boy aged 5 to 17 in good health. CDR3 in amino acids: CASSIAASGAAYEQYF. CDR3 in DNA: TGTGCCAGTAGTATAGCAGCGTCAGGGGCGGCCTACGAGCAGTACTTC.